These 14 T cell receptor beta chains originate from one sample sequenced in a study of response to subunit inactivated influenza vaccine. TCRdb passed the RT-PCR reads through MiXCR, listing each CDR3 protein once. The sample yields 200,000 to 300,000 distinct CDR3 sequences, less than 15% seen once. The starting material was non-naive T cells sorted from PBMCs, obtained about 14 days before vaccination. The source is a man aged 50 to 60 who received an inactivated influenza vaccine.

This clonotype was picked up many times. V usage is TRBV5-1 and J usage is TRBJ2-7; tentatively, D is TRBD1 (6 bases). Per the germline V gene, CDR1 is SGHRS and CDR2 is YFSETQ. The CDR3 is 12 residues long. With 6 bases removed from V and 0 bases from J, the gap between germline ends came to 7 bases. The CDR3 DNA reads TGCGCCAGCAAGGACAGCTCCTACGAGCAGTACTTC. Protein: CASKDSSYEQYF. The whole variable domain, filled in from reference TRBV5-1 and TRBJ2-7, reads KAGVTQTPRYLIKTRGQQVTLSCSPISGHRSVSWYQQTPGQGLQFLFEYFSETQRNKGNFPGRFSGRQFSNSRSEMNVSTLELGDSALYLCASKDSSYEQYFGPGTRLTVT.

This clonotype has a handful of counts. The V call is TRBV4-2, the J call TRBJ2-3, with TRBD2 matching 13 bases. This CDR3 has 18 amino acids. Germline values: CDR1 LGHNA, CDR2 YNFKEQ. V lost 4 bases, J lost 0 bases, and 7 bases stayed unmatched. CDR3 amino acids: CASSPRTSGGVSTDTQYF. As DNA, the CDR3 is TGTGCCAGCAGCCCTCGGACTAGCGGGGGCGTCAGCACAGATACGCAGTATTTT.

To note about this clonotype: A much larger clone differs by one base, so this may be a read error. V usage is TRBV6-1 and J usage is TRBJ2-3, with 14 bases lining up with TRBD2. The germline V gene has CDR1 MNHNS and CDR2 SASEGT. There are 16 residues in the CDR3. V lost 6 bases, J lost 2 bases, and 4 bases stayed unmatched. The CDR3 region is CASRLTSGGATDTQYF. The CDR3 nucleotides read TGTGCCAGCAGGCTGACTAGCGGGGGGGCCACAGATACGCAGTATTTT.

This rearrangement joins TRBV25-1 to TRBJ2-3; 8 bases agree with TRBD2. CDR1 is MGHDK and CDR2 is SYGVNS in the germline V gene. CDR3 length: 16 residues. V was pared by 3 bases and J by 5 bases, with 10 bases of the junction left unmatched. The CDR3 DNA reads as TGTGCCAGCAGTGATCTTAGCGGGGCCGCACGAGATACGCAGTATTTT. Protein product: CASSDLSGAARDTQYF.

This clonotype was seen only a few times. V and J are TRBV20-1 and TRBJ2-3; TRBD1 agrees at 9 bases. This CDR3 has 14 residues. With V trimmed by 6 bases and J by 2 bases, 6 bases remained unmatched. Germline-derived CDR1 and CDR2 are DFQATT and SNEGSKA (reference sequence). Here the CDR3 DNA reads TGCAGTGCGGGAAGGACAGGGGTCACAGATACGCAGTATTTT. Translated: CSAGRTGVTDTQYF.

This clonotype was seen repeatedly, ten times or more. The chain combines TRBV29-1 with TRBJ1-1; D uncertain. The germline CDR1 and CDR2 sequences are SQVTM and ANQGSEA. V lost 8 bases, J lost 1 base, and 8 bases lay in between. This CDR3 is built from 11 residues. The CDR3 DNA sequence: TGCAGCTCGAAAGAGAACACTGAAGCTTTCTTT. Its translation: CSSKENTEAFF. The full variable domain, in which reference TRBV29-1 and TRBJ1-1 provide the parts outside the CDR3, is SAVISQKPSRDICQRGTSLTIQCQVDSQVTMMFWYRQQPGQSLTLIATANQGSEATYESGFVIDKFPISRPNLTFSTLTVSNMSPEDSSIYLCSSKENTEAFFGQGTRLTVV.

This clonotype was detected many times. This chain links TRBV6-2 or TRBV6-3 with TRBJ2-5; D is perhaps TRBD1 or TRBD2 (5 bases each). CDR3 length: 14 amino acids. The V end lost 4 bases, the J end lost 5 bases, and 14 bases lay between the germline ends. The V gene's germline CDR1 is MNHEY and CDR2 SVGEGT. Written as DNA, the CDR3 is TGTGCCAGCAGTTCCCGGGACGGGCCCGAGACCCAGTACTTC. Protein: CASSSRDGPETQYF.

This clonotype has just a few counts. V is TRBV21-1 and J is TRBJ2-5; TRBD2, the D gene given by the table, was not confirmed from the DNA. TRBV21-1 is a listed pseudogene. The CDR3 loop spans 17 amino acids. CDR3 DNA: TGTGCCAGCAGCAAACGGTCGTTCAGGGCCTTCCAAGAGACCCAGTACTTC. This codes for CASSKRSFRAFQETQYF.

This clonotype was detected only a few times. The chain recombines TRBV10-3 with TRBJ1-3, with D perhaps TRBD1 (5 bases). The germline V gene encodes CDR1 ENHRY and CDR2 SYGVKD. The CDR3 length is 14 residues. The V end was cut by 10 bases, the J end by 3 bases, with 16 bases between. The CDR3 loop reads CATADRKLGNTIYF. DNA for the CDR3: TGTGCCACCGCAGACAGAAAGCTTGGAAACACCATATATTTT.

This clonotype occurred many times. The CDR3: CASSRVDGVTGELFF. The CDR3 DNA reads as TGCGCCAGCAGCCGGGTTGATGGCGTCACCGGGGAGCTGTTTTTT. The chain links TRBV4-3 to TRBJ2-2; D is unclear. The germline V and J ends were trimmed by 4 bases and 4 bases, with 13 bases remaining between them. The germline V gene has CDR1 LGHNA and CDR2 YSLEER. The CDR3 spans 15 residues.

This clonotype showed up just a few times. V and J are TRBV20-1 and TRBJ2-7; no firm D call. V lost 0 bases and J 0 bases, leaving 9 bases between the germline ends. Per germline, CDR1 DFQATT and CDR2 SNEGSKA (reference sequence). The CDR3 sequence is 14 residues long. The CDR3 nucleotides read TGCAGTGCTAGAGATGGGCCACCCTCCTACGAGCAGTACTTC. This encodes CSARDGPPSYEQYF.

This clonotype occurred many times. The V and J genes are TRBV12-3 or TRBV12-4 and TRBJ2-1; D is perhaps TRBD1 (6 bases). The CDR3 is 14 amino acids. Trimming left V 4 bases short and J 12 bases short, with 19 bases between. The CDR3 DNA is TGTGCCAGCAGTTCACAGACTACAGGGTTTATGCAGTTCTTC. It encodes CASSSQTTGFMQFF.

Many counts were recorded for this clonotype. The chain has TRBV28 and TRBJ2-3, with 12 bases that match TRBD2. Germline-derived CDR1 and CDR2 are MDHEN and SYDVKM. V shed 6 bases and J 3 bases; nucleotides not matched to a gene: 4. The CDR3 is 15 residues long. In DNA, the CDR3 is TGTGCCAGCAGGACTAGCGGGAGAATAACAGATACGCAGTATTTT. This translates into CASRTSGRITDTQYF.

This clonotype has a single count. This may be a read error: a much more frequent sequence differs by one nucleotide. The chain couples TRBV29-1 to TRBJ2-1; D gene ambiguous. From germline, CDR1 is SQVTM and CDR2 ANQGSEA. The V gene lost 4 bases and the J gene lost 4 bases, with 5 bases spanning the gap. This CDR3 contains 11 residues. The CDR3 region is CSVVKYNEQFF. DNA of the CDR3: TGCAGCGTTGTAAAGTACAATGAGCAGTTCTTC.